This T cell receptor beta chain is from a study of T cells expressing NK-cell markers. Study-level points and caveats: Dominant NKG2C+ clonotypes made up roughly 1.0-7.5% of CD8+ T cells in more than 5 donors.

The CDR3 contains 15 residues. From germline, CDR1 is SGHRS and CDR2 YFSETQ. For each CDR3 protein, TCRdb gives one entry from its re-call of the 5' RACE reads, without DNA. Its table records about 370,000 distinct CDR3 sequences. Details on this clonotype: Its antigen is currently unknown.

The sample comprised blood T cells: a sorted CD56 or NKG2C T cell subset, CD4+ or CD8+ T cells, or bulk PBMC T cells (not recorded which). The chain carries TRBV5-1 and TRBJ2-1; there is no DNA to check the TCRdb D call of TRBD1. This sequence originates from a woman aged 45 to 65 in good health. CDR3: CASSWEPGGRNEQFF.